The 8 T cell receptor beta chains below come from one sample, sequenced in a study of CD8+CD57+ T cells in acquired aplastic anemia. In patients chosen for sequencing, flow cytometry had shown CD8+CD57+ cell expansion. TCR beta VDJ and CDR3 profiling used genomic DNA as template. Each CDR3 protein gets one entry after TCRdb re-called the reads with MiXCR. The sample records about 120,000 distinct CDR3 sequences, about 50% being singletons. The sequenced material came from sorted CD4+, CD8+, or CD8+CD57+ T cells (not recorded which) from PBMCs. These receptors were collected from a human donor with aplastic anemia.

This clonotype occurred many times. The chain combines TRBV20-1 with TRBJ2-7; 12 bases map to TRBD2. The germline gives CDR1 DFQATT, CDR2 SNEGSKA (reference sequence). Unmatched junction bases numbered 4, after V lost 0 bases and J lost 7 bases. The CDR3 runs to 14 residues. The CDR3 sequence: CSARETSGGREQYF. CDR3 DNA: TGCAGTGCTAGAGAAACTAGCGGGGGGCGGGAGCAGTACTTC.

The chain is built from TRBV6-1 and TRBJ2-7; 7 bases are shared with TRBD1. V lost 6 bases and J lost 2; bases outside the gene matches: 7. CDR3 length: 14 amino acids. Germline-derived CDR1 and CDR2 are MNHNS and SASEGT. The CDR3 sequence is CASRPTGTAYEQYF. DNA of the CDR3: TGTGCCAGCAGACCTACCGGGACAGCCTACGAGCAGTACTTC.

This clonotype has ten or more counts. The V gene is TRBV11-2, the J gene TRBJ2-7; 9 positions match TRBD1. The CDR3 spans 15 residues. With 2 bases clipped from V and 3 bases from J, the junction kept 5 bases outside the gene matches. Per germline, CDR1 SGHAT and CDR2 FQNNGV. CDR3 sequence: CASSLPGTGNYEQYF. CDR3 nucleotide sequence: TGTGCCAGCAGCTTACCCGGGACAGGGAACTACGAGCAGTACTTC.

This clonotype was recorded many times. This CDR3 is CAKGAARSYEQYF. CDR3 nucleotide sequence: TGTGCCAAGGGGGCCGCTAGATCCTACGAGCAGTACTTC. The V gene is TRBV2, the J gene TRBJ2-7; 7 bases line up with TRBD1. The junction had 7 bases not matched to a gene; V was cut back by 10 bases and J by 1 base. The CDR3 extends over 13 amino acids. Per the germline V gene, CDR1 is SNHLY and CDR2 is FYNNEI.

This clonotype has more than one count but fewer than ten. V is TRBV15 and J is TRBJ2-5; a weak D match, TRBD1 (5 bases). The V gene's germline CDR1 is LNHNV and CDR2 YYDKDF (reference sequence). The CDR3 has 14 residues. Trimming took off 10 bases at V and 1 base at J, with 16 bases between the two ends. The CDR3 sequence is CASRPPTAQETQYF. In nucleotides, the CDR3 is TGTGCCAGCAGGCCCCCGACAGCCCAAGAGACCCAGTACTTC.

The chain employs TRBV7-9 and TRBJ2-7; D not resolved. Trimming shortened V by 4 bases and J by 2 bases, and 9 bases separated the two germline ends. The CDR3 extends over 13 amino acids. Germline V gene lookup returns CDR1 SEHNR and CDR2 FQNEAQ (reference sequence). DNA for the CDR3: TGTGCCAGCAGCTCGTTGACGCCCTACGAGCAGTACTTC. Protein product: CASSSLTPYEQYF.

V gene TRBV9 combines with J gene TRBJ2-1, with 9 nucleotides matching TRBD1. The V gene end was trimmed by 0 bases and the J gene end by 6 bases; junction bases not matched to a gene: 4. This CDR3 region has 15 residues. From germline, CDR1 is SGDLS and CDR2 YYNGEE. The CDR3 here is CASSVGDRVTNEQFF. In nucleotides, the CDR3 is TGTGCCAGCAGCGTAGGGGACAGGGTTACCAATGAGCAGTTCTTC. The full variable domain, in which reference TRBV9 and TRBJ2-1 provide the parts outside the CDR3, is DSGVTQTPKHLITATGQRVTLRCSPRSGDLSVYWYQQSLDQGLQFLIQYYNGEERAKGNILERFSAQQFPDLHSELNLSSLELGDSALYFCASSVGDRVTNEQFFGPGTRLTVL.

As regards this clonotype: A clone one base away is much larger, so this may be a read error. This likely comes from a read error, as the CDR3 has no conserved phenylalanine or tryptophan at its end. This chain's CDR3 is CASSEVQVGSSYNSPLHL. The CDR3 DNA follows: TGTGCCAGCAGTGAAGTACAAGTTGGAAGCTCCTATAATTCACCCCTCCACCTT. The chain combines TRBV6-1 with TRBJ1-6; D gene uncertain. The ends were cut back, 1 base at V and 0 bases at J, with 13 bases in the middle. CDR1 and CDR2 from the germline V gene are MNHNS and SASEGT. This CDR3 has 18 residues.